Below are 15 T cell receptor beta chains sequenced from a single sample in a study of cytomegalovirus exposure and HLA in healthy donors. Primers included in the PCR were 60 Vbeta and 13 Jbeta primers. Libraries were prepared by immunoSEQ multiplex PCR; TCRdb keeps only in-frame clonotypes and omits some of them. In the table there are around 270,000 clones, about four fifths of which are singletons. The sequencing input was PBMCs. The receptor set was obtained from a girl aged 2 to 10 in good health and CMV-seronegative.

The rearrangement uses TRBV2 and TRBJ1-2; TRBD1 matches 7 bases. The germline V gene encodes CDR1 SNHLY and CDR2 FYNNEI. Trimming took 6 bases from V and 5 from J; bases not matched to a gene: 9. This CDR3 has 14 amino acids. The CDR3: CASRRTGATYGYTF. The CDR3 DNA is TGTGCCAGCAGAAGGACAGGTGCCACTTATGGCTACACCTTC.

This clone was counted once. The chain uses TRBV5-1 and TRBJ1-2, with D perhaps matching TRBD1 (5 bases). Germline CDR1 is SGHRS and CDR2 is YFSETQ. The V gene lost 6 bases and the J gene lost 4 bases, with 16 bases spanning the gap. The length of the CDR3 is 14 residues. The CDR3 protein is CASTRSTASYGYTF. CDR3 in DNA: TGCGCCAGCACCCGATCGACAGCGAGCTATGGCTACACCTTC.

The chain employs TRBV29-1 and TRBJ1-1; 9 nucleotides align to TRBD1. Per germline, CDR1 SQVTM and CDR2 ANQGSEA. With 4 bases clipped from V and 3 bases from J, the junction kept 9 bases outside the gene matches. The CDR3 is made up of 15 amino acids. The CDR3 DNA reads as TGCAGCGTTGTTCTGAGGACAGGGGTAGACACTGAAGCTTTCTTT. Its protein is CSVVLRTGVDTEAFF.

The rearrangement links TRBV11-2 to TRBJ1-1; D is possibly TRBD1 (6 bases). The length of the CDR3 is 14 residues. The germline CDR1 and CDR2 sequences are SGHAT and FQNNGV. Trimming left V 4 bases short and J 7 bases short, with 16 bases between. CDR3 nucleotides: TGTGCCAGCAGCTCCCTATCCACAGGGCTTGAAGCTTTCTTT. It is translated as CASSSLSTGLEAFF.

Written as DNA, the CDR3 is TGTGCCAGCAGTTTATACTACGCGAACACCGGGGAGCTGTTTTTT. Protein sequence: CASSLYYANTGELFF. The chain links TRBV28 to TRBJ2-2, with unresolved D. V lost 1 base to trimming and J lost 0 bases, with 6 bases between them. Per the germline V gene, CDR1 is MDHEN and CDR2 is SYDVKM. The CDR3 runs 15 residues.

V is TRBV6-5 and J is TRBJ2-1; 7 bases align to TRBD1. Trimming removed 6 bases from V and 4 bases from J; junction bases left unmatched: 3. Germline V gene lookup returns CDR1 MNHEY and CDR2 SVGAGI. This CDR3 spans 13 amino acids. The CDR3 region has the DNA TGTGCCAGCAGACAGGGGTCATACAATGAGCAGTTCTTC. It specifies CASRQGSYNEQFF.

The chain carries TRBV6-5 and TRBJ2-7; 10 bases agree with TRBD2. This CDR3 is 14 amino acids long. V shed 9 bases and J 3 bases; nucleotides not matched to a gene: 8. The germline CDR1 and CDR2 sequences are MNHEY and SVGAGI. CDR3 region: CASASGSNIYEQYF. The CDR3 DNA is TGTGCCAGTGCTAGCGGGAGCAACATCTACGAGCAGTACTTC.

Regarding this clone: One junction end disagrees with the germline gene, perhaps due to a read error. The chain links TRBV7-9 to TRBJ2-7; 9 bases line up with TRBD2. CDR1 is SEHNR and CDR2 is FQNEAQ in the germline V gene (reference sequence). The CDR3 spans 16 residues. As DNA, the CDR3 is TGTTCCAGCAGCTTATGGGCGGGGGGGCGATCCCACGAGCAGTACTTC. It specifies CSSSLWAGGRSHEQYF.

The chain joins TRBV7-8 to TRBJ2-3, with a possible D match to TRBD2 (6 bases). Germline V gene data show CDR1 as SGHVS and CDR2 as FQNEAQ. The CDR3 runs to 17 residues. V was trimmed by 7 bases and J by 2 bases, leaving 22 bases between them. The CDR3 loop is CASIAKWEDHPTDTQYF. Here the CDR3 DNA reads TGTGCCAGCATCGCAAAATGGGAGGACCATCCCACAGATACGCAGTATTTT. The variable domain in full, with the rest retrieved from reference TRBV7-8 and TRBJ2-3, is GAGVSQSPRYKVAKRGQDVALRCDPISGHVSLFWYQQALGQGPEFLTYFQNEAQLDKSGLPSDRFFAERPEGSVSTLKIQRTQQEDSAVYLCASIAKWEDHPTDTQYFGPGTRLTVL.

A few counts support this clone. The chain is built from TRBV5-6 and TRBJ2-7; D remains unclear. Trimming cost V 4 bases and J 5 bases, with 7 bases left between them. The germline V gene encodes CDR1 SGHDT and CDR2 YYEEEE. CDR3 size: 11 residues. The CDR3 nucleotides read TGTGCCAGCAGCGATCTAAACGAGCAGTACTTC. Its protein product is CASSDLNEQYF.

This clone is a singleton in its sample. The chain combines TRBV28 with TRBJ1-5, with 11 bases identical to TRBD1. This CDR3 region has 16 residues. CDR1 and CDR2 from the germline V gene are MDHEN and SYDVKM. J lost 4 bases, V lost 5 bases, and 7 bases had no gene match. The CDR3 coding sequence is TGTGCCAGCAGTCTACGGGACAGGGGGAGAAATCAGCCCCAGCATTTT. Translated, it gives CASSLRDRGRNQPQHF.

The chain combines TRBV14 with TRBJ2-2; no definite D call. This CDR3 is 16 amino acids long. Germline V CDR1 and CDR2: SGHDN, FVKESK. Deletions cut 1 base from V and 0 bases from J, with 9 bases between. For the CDR3, the DNA is TGTGCCAGCAGCCAAGTGGGCAGAACGAACACCGGGGAGCTGTTTTTT. It codes for CASSQVGRTNTGELFF.

The chain couples TRBV27 to TRBJ2-7, with D unresolved. The V end lost 5 bases, the J end lost 6 bases, and 17 bases lay between the germline ends. CDR3 length equals 14 residues. Germline V lookup: CDR1 MNHEY, CDR2 SMNVEV (reference sequence). DNA of the CDR3: TGTGCCAGCAGTCCATCAACACCTCCTGCCGAGCAGTACTTC. Translation gives CASSPSTPPAEQYF.

The chain recombines TRBV29-1 with TRBJ2-4, with 12 bases aligning to TRBD2. V dropped 0 bases and J dropped 7; count of bases not matched to a gene: 7. Looked up from germline, CDR1 is SQVTM and CDR2 is ANQGSEA. The CDR3 totals 16 residues. The DNA for the CDR3 is TGCAGCGTTGAAGATTGGGGACTAGCGGGCCTGAACATTCAGTACTTC. Amino acid sequence: CSVEDWGLAGLNIQYF. Complete variable domain (other parts from reference TRBV29-1 and TRBJ2-4): SAVISQKPSRDICQRGTSLTIQCQVDSQVTMMFWYRQQPGQSLTLIATANQGSEATYESGFVIDKFPISRPNLTFSTLTVSNMSPEDSSIYLCSVEDWGLAGLNIQYFGAGTRLSVL.

The rearrangement joins TRBV7-2 to TRBJ2-3, with 10 bases fitting TRBD2. This CDR3 region has 16 residues. Germline CDR1 and CDR2: SGHTA and FQGNSA. V lost 5 bases, J lost 0 bases, and 5 bases stayed unmatched. CDR3 sequence reads: CASSQRLAGSTDTQYF. Here the CDR3 DNA reads TGTGCCAGCAGCCAACGACTAGCGGGTAGCACAGATACGCAGTATTTT.